This TCR beta chain was captured by sequencing in a study of breast tumors, draining lymph nodes, adjacent tissues. Each CDR3 protein gets one entry after TCRdb re-called the multiplex PCR reads with MiXCR. The table records about 200,000 distinct CDR3 sequences, around 29% of them present only once. This clonotype was observed a few times. No antigen is known for it. A read error may be the cause here, since a much bigger clone is one base away. Breast cancer patients provided tissue from their axillary draining lymph nodes. General study results and limits: Compared with basal-like, luminal-like tumors shared significantly more repertoire with nontumor tissue. The lymph node origin of tumor T cells was framed as consistent with a hypothesis, not demonstrated. Tumor TCR diversity was below lymph nodes but above nontumor tissue.

The origin of this receptor is a female donor with breast cancer. Some clones in this sample may be carry-over from other donors' samples. The sample was axillary lymph node tissue.

DNA for the CDR3: TGTGCCAGCAGTGAGCTAACCGAGTATGGCTACATCTTC. Residues: CASSELTEYGYIF. V usage is TRBV12-3 or TRBV12-4 and J usage is TRBJ1-2; no clear D. This CDR3 is built from 13 residues.